These 25 T cell receptor beta chains were sequenced from one sample in a study of blood T cell repertoires in COVID-19. Clones were sequenced by immunoSEQ multiplex PCR, and TCRdb holds only the in-frame ones, with some missing. The profile covers some 70,000 clones, with around 80% appearing a single time and 10% to 15% taken by the ten largest. The material sequenced was peripheral blood. The receptors originated from a man in his fifties with COVID-19, enrolled during active disease.

Only a few counts were recorded for this clone. V usage is TRBV29-1 and J usage is TRBJ1-3; D is undetermined. This CDR3 comprises 13 residues. Deletions cut 7 bases from V and 0 bases from J, with 10 bases between. The germline V gene has CDR1 SQVTM and CDR2 ANQGSEA. CDR3 residues: CSAAPGSGNTIYF. The CDR3 DNA reads TGCAGCGCTGCTCCAGGCTCTGGAAACACCATATATTTT.

V gene TRBV5-1 combines with J gene TRBJ2-5; TRBD2 matches 11 bases. V lost 0 bases, J lost 5 bases, and 6 bases stayed unmatched. This CDR3 region has 16 residues. Germline CDR1 SGHRS, CDR2 YFSETQ. CDR3 DNA sequence: TGCGCCAGCAGCTTGGTACCGGGACTAGCGGCGGAGACCCAGTACTTC. Protein product: CASSLVPGLAAETQYF.

This chain links TRBV27 with TRBJ2-7; 9 nucleotides agree with TRBD2. V was clipped by 0 bases and J by 6 bases; unmatched bases: 6. This CDR3 is 15 amino acids long. The germline V gene has CDR1 MNHEY and CDR2 SMNVEV (reference sequence). The CDR3 bases are TGTGCCAGCAGTTTATCTGGGCGGGGGGGTCTCGAGCAGTACTTC. Translation gives CASSLSGRGGLEQYF.

In its sample, this clone was seen a few times. J is TRBJ2-7 and V is TRBV6-2 or TRBV6-3; 12 bases are shared with TRBD1. There are 17 residues in the CDR3. The V gene's germline CDR1 is MNHEY and CDR2 SVGEGT. V shed 5 bases and J 5 bases; nucleotides not matched to a gene: 13. CDR3 nucleotides: TGTGCCAGCAGTACAGGGACAGGGGGCGCTTGGCGTGACGAGCAGTACTTC. Translating gives CASSTGTGGAWRDEQYF.

The chain links TRBV7-2 to TRBJ2-1; a weak D match, TRBD2 (6 bases). V lost 1 base, J lost 2 bases, and 9 bases lay in between. The CDR3 is 15 amino acids. Per germline, CDR1 SGHTA and CDR2 FQGNSA. As DNA, the CDR3 is TGTGCCAGCAGCTTAGTGCGGGGACCCTACAATGAGCAGTTCTTC. It codes for CASSLVRGPYNEQFF.

This chain uses TRBV3-1 (or the pseudogene TRBV3-2) with TRBJ1-1; TRBD1 is a possible D gene (6 bases). V lost 4 bases and J lost 11, with 23 bases in between. CDR1 and CDR2 (germline): LGHDT, YNNKEL (reference sequence). This CDR3 has 15 amino acids. CDR3 coding DNA: TGTGCCAGCAGCCCGCCGGACGTACAGGGTGGGAAGGCTTTCTTT. It translates to CASSPPDVQGGKAFF.

The chain recombines TRBV7-8 with TRBJ1-3; D uncertain. CDR3 length: 15 amino acids. The V gene lost 1 base and the J gene lost 0 bases, with 7 bases spanning the gap. Germline V gives CDR1 SGHVS, CDR2 FQNEAQ. The CDR3, as DNA: TGTGCCAGCAGCTTAGTCGGGGTCTCTGGAAACACCATATATTTT. Translating gives CASSLVGVSGNTIYF. The variable domain in full, completed from reference TRBV7-8 and TRBJ1-3, reads GAGVSQSPRYKVAKRGQDVALRCDPISGHVSLFWYQQALGQGPEFLTYFQNEAQLDKSGLPSDRFFAERPEGSVSTLKIQRTQQEDSAVYLCASSLVGVSGNTIYFGEGSWLTVV.

The CDR3 here is CASSQERDTLNYGYTF. In nucleotides, the CDR3 is TGCGCCAGCAGCCAGGAGAGGGACACCCTTAACTATGGCTACACCTTC. This sequence joins TRBV4-1 and TRBJ1-2; possible D gene TRBD1, 6 bases. V gave up 3 bases and J gave up 1 base, with 15 bases separating them. This CDR3 has 16 amino acids. Germline CDR1 and CDR2: MGHRA and YSYEKL.

The chain employs TRBV7-3 and TRBJ2-7; D may be TRBD1 (5 bases). Germline assignment: CDR1 SGHTA and CDR2 FQGTGA. The germline V and J ends were trimmed by 4 bases and 7 bases, with 14 bases remaining between them. This CDR3 is 13 amino acids long. The CDR3 DNA reads TGTGCCAGCAGCTCCTTCTCAGGGCCTGAGCAGTACTTC. Amino acid sequence: CASSSFSGPEQYF.

V and J are TRBV5-1 and TRBJ1-1, with a weak D call TRBD1 (6 bases). Germline loops: CDR1 SGHRS, CDR2 YFSETQ. The CDR3 has 15 residues. V shed 2 bases and J shed 6 bases, with 17 bases lying between them. The CDR3 reads CASSLIGGSEAEAFF. CDR3 coding DNA: TGCGCCAGCAGCTTAATAGGGGGTTCCGAGGCTGAAGCTTTCTTT.

The rearrangement links TRBV6-5 to TRBJ2-7; TRBD1 aligns across 11 bases. The CDR3 is 15 amino acids. Germline V gives CDR1 MNHEY, CDR2 SVGAGI. The trim removed 6 bases at V and 1 base at J, leaving 5 bases unmatched. CDR3 region: CASRPGQGASYEQYF. DNA of the CDR3: TGTGCCAGCAGACCCGGACAGGGGGCATCCTACGAGCAGTACTTC.

The chain links TRBV6-4 to TRBJ2-3; TRBD2 agrees at 10 bases. The junction had 2 bases not matched to a gene; V was cut back by 5 bases and J by 3 bases. Germline V gives CDR1 MRHNA, CDR2 SNTAGT. The CDR3 spans 14 residues. CDR3: CASSPGLATDTQYF. CDR3 in DNA: TGTGCCAGCAGTCCGGGACTAGCGACAGATACGCAGTATTTT.

This clone came up once. The chain joins TRBV7-9 to TRBJ1-1, with D maybe TRBD1 (5 bases). CDR1 is SEHNR, CDR2 FQNEAQ, per germline (reference sequence). Trimming left V 1 base short and J 1 base short, with 7 bases between. This CDR3 has 14 residues. This CDR3 is CASSLGQTNTEAFF. For the CDR3, the DNA is TGTGCCAGCAGCTTAGGACAGACGAACACTGAAGCTTTCTTT.

The rearrangement links TRBV2 to TRBJ1-1, with a possible D match to TRBD1 (6 bases). This CDR3 contains 14 residues. Trimming removed 6 bases from V and 7 bases from J, with 18 bases in between. Per germline, CDR1 SNHLY and CDR2 FYNNEI. CDR3 bases: TGTGCCAGCAGATCGCAGGGGAGTCGGTATGAAGCTTTCTTT. This encodes CASRSQGSRYEAFF.

This chain links TRBV27 with TRBJ2-5; D ambiguous. CDR1 MNHEY and CDR2 SMNVEV come from the germline V gene (reference sequence). There are 14 residues in the CDR3. The V end was cut by 3 bases, the J end by 2 bases, with 10 bases between. The CDR3 region is CASSLVASQETQYF. CDR3 in DNA: TGTGCCAGCAGTTTGGTCGCCAGTCAAGAGACCCAGTACTTC.

The rearrangement uses TRBV7-7 and TRBJ1-4; 8 bases map to TRBD1. The V gene end was trimmed by 2 bases and the J gene end by 0 bases; junction bases not matched to a gene: 8. Germline CDR1 reads SSHAT; CDR2 reads FNYEAQ (reference sequence). The CDR3 runs 18 residues. CDR3 residues: CASSLRGDRFPTNEKLFF. In DNA form, the CDR3 reads TGTGCCAGCAGCTTAAGGGGGGACAGGTTCCCAACTAATGAAAAACTGTTTTTT.

The V call is TRBV5-1, the J call TRBJ1-5; possibly TRBD1 for D (5 bases). The CDR3 spans 14 residues. The ends were cut back, 3 bases at V and 2 bases at J, with 9 bases in the middle. CDR1 and CDR2 (germline): SGHRS, YFSETQ. CDR3 residues: CASSWGGGNQPQHF. CDR3 bases: TGCGCCAGCAGCTGGGGAGGGGGCAATCAGCCCCAGCATTTT.

This chain connects TRBV19 to TRBJ2-7, with D possibly matching TRBD1 (5 bases). Per the germline V gene, CDR1 is LNHDA and CDR2 is SQIVND (reference sequence). The CDR3 totals 13 residues. Deletions cut 6 bases from V and 7 bases from J, with 16 bases between. CDR3: CASSYQGVGEQYF. The CDR3 region has the DNA TGTGCCAGTAGCTACCAGGGTGTAGGGGAGCAGTACTTC.

The chain combines TRBV11-2 with TRBJ2-7; 13 bases line up with TRBD2. V dropped 5 bases and J dropped 2; count of bases not matched to a gene: 12. Germline CDR1 is SGHAT and CDR2 is FQNNGV. The CDR3 runs 18 residues. The CDR3 DNA follows: TGTGCCAGCAGCACCACCGGGACTAGCGGGGCCTATACCTACGAGCAGTACTTC. Translated: CASSTTGTSGAYTYEQYF.

The chain uses TRBV19 and TRBJ1-5, with D maybe TRBD1 (6 bases). V gave up 5 bases and J gave up 2 bases, with 13 bases separating them. The germline gives CDR1 LNHDA, CDR2 SQIVND (reference sequence). The CDR3 sequence is 15 residues long. CDR3 loop: CASSSGGKGNQPQHF. The CDR3 coding sequence is TGTGCCAGTAGTTCGGGGGGCAAGGGCAATCAGCCCCAGCATTTT.

The rearrangement joins TRBV5-1 to TRBJ1-3; D gene ambiguous. This CDR3 region has 15 residues. V lost 1 base to trimming and J lost 0 bases, with 8 bases between them. Per germline, CDR1 SGHRS and CDR2 YFSETQ. The CDR3 loop is CASSLQAGSGNTIYF. Written as DNA, the CDR3 is TGCGCCAGCAGCTTGCAGGCCGGCTCTGGAAACACCATATATTTT.

V is TRBV4-1 and J is TRBJ1-4; 9 bases fit TRBD1. The CDR3 has 16 residues. Germline V gene lookup returns CDR1 MGHRA and CDR2 YSYEKL. With 1 base clipped from V and 2 bases from J, the junction kept 2 bases outside the gene matches. The CDR3 sequence is CASSQGQGVTNEKLFF. The CDR3 bases are TGCGCCAGCAGCCAAGGACAGGGGGTGACTAATGAAAAACTGTTTTTT.

The chain employs TRBV14 and TRBJ2-5, with unresolved D. Trimming shortened V by 1 base and J by 1 base, and 10 bases separated the two germline ends. Germline-derived CDR1 and CDR2 are SGHDN and FVKESK. This CDR3 is built from 15 residues. DNA of the CDR3: TGTGCCAGCAGCCAAGCTAACAGTGTCCAAGAGACCCAGTACTTC. Residues: CASSQANSVQETQYF.

Note on this clone: A much larger clone differs by one base, so this may be a read error. The chain carries TRBV10-2 and TRBJ2-2; D is undetermined. V gave up 5 bases and J gave up 4 bases, with 14 bases separating them. Germline CDR1 and CDR2: WSHSY and SAAADI. The CDR3 runs to 15 residues. CDR3 amino acids: CASSPTRQSTGELFF. The CDR3, as DNA: TGCGCCAGCAGTCCAACGAGACAATCCACCGGGGAGCTGTTTTTT.

The rearrangement joins TRBV5-1 to TRBJ1-2; 10 bases fit TRBD1. This CDR3 comprises 14 residues. CDR1 is SGHRS, CDR2 YFSETQ, per germline. Trimming removed 4 bases from V and 12 bases from J; junction bases left unmatched: 12. The CDR3 loop is CASSGMDGTGADTF. Written as DNA, the CDR3 is TGCGCCAGCAGCGGGATGGATGGGACAGGGGCGGACACCTTC.